Listed below are T cell receptor beta chains from one sample, sequenced in a study of T-cell reconstitution after alpha-beta-depleted transplantation in children. TCRdb reanalysed the PCR reads using MiXCR and keeps one entry per CDR3 protein. This table holds around 800,000 distinct CDR3 sequences, roughly 15% found once. Source: PBMCs, mostly from graft donor cells, taken 360 days after TCRalphabeta/CD19-depleted stem cell transplant. All receptors derive from a male patient younger than 18 who had a stem cell transplant for acute lymphoblastic leukemia, so the T cells may come from the graft donor. CDR3s include the opening cysteine and the closing phenylalanine or tryptophan. A clone size is listed for some rows: how often the clone was seen (once, few, many), or a class if it is expanded.

length	V	size	J	CDR3
15	TRBV12-3/TRBV12-4	.	TRBJ2-1	CASSSGAGVWNEQFF
15	TRBV5-1	.	TRBJ2-7	CASSYGPGISYEQYF
14	TRBV27	few	TRBJ2-7	CASSYRQGADEQYF
11	TRBV29-1	few	TRBJ2-7	CSVAGPNEQYF
13	TRBV18	few	TRBJ1-1	CASSTGLNTEAFF
16	TRBV2	.	TRBJ2-7	CASSGDSGSLIHEQYF
11	TRBV20-1	many	TRBJ2-7	CSATPHYEQYF
17	TRBV6-1	.	TRBJ2-3	CASGPGTSGRGTDTQYF
13	TRBV12-3/TRBV12-4	many	TRBJ2-3	CASVPFSSDTQYF
16	TRBV12-3/TRBV12-4	many	TRBJ2-1	CASSRGHISTYNEQFF
15	TRBV15	few	TRBJ1-5	CATSRGGNSNQPQHF
12	TRBV20-1	.	TRBJ2-7	CSASPRGYEQYF
15	TRBV10-1	.	TRBJ2-1	CASGLGGRAMNEQFF
11	TRBV12-3/TRBV12-4	.	TRBJ1-4	CASSPEEKLFF
18	TRBV20-1	.	TRBJ2-2	CSARGGGRAFRDTGELFF
15	TRBV27	many	TRBJ2-7	CASSFGTGEGYEQYF
18	TRBV5-1	.	TRBJ2-6	CASSWETGGATGANVLTF
14	TRBV6-1	few	TRBJ2-5	CASRRQGSGVTQYF
13	TRBV5-1	.	TRBJ2-7	CASSSIAAYEQYF
12	TRBV5-1	few	TRBJ2-1	CASEFSGGGQFF
13	TRBV7-6	.	TRBJ2-3	CASSSETSPTQYF
16	TRBV24-1	.	TRBJ2-1	CATSDPGLAGVYEQFF
16	TRBV12-3/TRBV12-4	few	TRBJ2-3	CASSTGTRMVTDTQYF
14	TRBV21-1	.	TRBJ2-7	CASSTSGSVYEQYF
16	TRBV6-5	few	TRBJ2-7	CASSYSRKIKYAEQYF
15	TRBV2	few	TRBJ2-1	CATKVLAGGDNEQFF
17	TRBV2	.	TRBJ2-1	CASRMVIAGGLFNEQFF
16	TRBV2	once	TRBJ2-7	CASSGQPLKDGDEQYF
15	TRBV12-3/TRBV12-4	few	TRBJ1-2	CASSSIGGRNYGYTF
14	TRBV15	few	TRBJ2-1	CATSGAGVFNEQFF
12	TRBV2	many	TRBJ2-7	CASSPERDEQYF
14	TRBV5-1	.	TRBJ2-1	CASSPGGASGEQFF
14	TRBV5-1	few	TRBJ2-7	CASSFEGADYEQYF
15	TRBV6-1	few	TRBJ2-3	CASSPPGPVTDTQYF
11	TRBV29-1	few	TRBJ2-2	CSVYTTGELFF
14	TRBV20-1	.	TRBJ1-3	CSAIQGSIGNTIYF
14	TRBV7-9	once	TRBJ2-3	CASSFGGTPDTQYF
12	TRBV11-2	.	TRBJ1-1	CASSTPVVGAFF
14	TRBV5-1	.	TRBJ1-1	CASSLFMENTEAFF
12	TRBV20-1	few	TRBJ2-7	CSAFLDTSEQYF
10	TRBV29-1	few	TRBJ2-1	CSVFDREQFF
15	TRBV3-1	.	TRBJ2-5	CASSSQREFWETQYF
11	TRBV6-1	.	TRBJ1-2	CASSEFVGYTF
13	TRBV10-3	.	TRBJ1-2	CAISESDWVGYTF
16	TRBV2	.	TRBJ2-3	CASRAGLAGDTDTQYF
15	TRBV6-5	.	TRBJ2-7	CASSYPSGTSYEQYF
14	TRBV20-1	few	TRBJ2-7	CSASIRSGRGEQYF
15	TRBV12-3/TRBV12-4	few	TRBJ2-7	CASRDSGTANYEQYF
14	TRBV7-9	.	TRBJ1-5	CASSLTGNHQPQHF
16	TRBV12-3/TRBV12-4	.	TRBJ2-5	CASSLRPGGGQETQYF